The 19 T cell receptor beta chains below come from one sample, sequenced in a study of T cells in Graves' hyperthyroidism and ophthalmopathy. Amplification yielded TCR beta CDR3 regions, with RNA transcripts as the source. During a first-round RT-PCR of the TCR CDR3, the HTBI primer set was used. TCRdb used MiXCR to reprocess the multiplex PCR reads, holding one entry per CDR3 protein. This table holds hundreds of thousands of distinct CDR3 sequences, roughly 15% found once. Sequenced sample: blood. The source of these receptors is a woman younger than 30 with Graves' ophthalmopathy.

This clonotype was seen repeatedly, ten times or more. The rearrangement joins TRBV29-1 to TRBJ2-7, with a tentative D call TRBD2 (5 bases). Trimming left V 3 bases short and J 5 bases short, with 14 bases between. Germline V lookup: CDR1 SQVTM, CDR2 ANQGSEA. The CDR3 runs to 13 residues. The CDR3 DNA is TGCAGCGTTGAGGGTGGACTTGGCAACGAGCAGTACTTC. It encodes CSVEGGLGNEQYF.

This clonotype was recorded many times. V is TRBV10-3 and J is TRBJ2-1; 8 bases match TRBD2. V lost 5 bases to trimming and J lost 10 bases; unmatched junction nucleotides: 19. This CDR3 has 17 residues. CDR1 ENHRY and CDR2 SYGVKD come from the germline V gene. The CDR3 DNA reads TGTGCCATCAGTTCCCCAACGTGGCGGGGGGAGGCTTTCGAGCAGTTCTTC. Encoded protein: CAISSPTWRGEAFEQFF.

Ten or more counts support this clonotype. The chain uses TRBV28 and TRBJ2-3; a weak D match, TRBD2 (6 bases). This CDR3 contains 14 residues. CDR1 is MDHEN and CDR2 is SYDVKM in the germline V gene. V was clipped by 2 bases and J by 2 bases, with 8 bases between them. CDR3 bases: TGTGCCAGCAGTTTAACGGGAGTCACAGATACGCAGTATTTT. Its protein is CASSLTGVTDTQYF.

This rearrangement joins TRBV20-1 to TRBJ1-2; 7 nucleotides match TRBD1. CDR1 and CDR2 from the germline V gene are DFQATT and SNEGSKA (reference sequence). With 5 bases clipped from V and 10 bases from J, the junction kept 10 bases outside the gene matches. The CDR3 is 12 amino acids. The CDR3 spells CSAQQGLFSYTF. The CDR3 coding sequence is TGCAGTGCTCAACAGGGGCTTTTTTCCTACACCTTC.

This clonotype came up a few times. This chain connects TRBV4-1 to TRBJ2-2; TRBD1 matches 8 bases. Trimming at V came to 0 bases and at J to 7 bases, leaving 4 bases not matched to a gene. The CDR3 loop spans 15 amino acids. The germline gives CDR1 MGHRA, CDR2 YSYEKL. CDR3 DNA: TGCGCCAGCAGCCAAGACCGGACAGGGAACGGGGAGCTGTTTTTT. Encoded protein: CASSQDRTGNGELFF.

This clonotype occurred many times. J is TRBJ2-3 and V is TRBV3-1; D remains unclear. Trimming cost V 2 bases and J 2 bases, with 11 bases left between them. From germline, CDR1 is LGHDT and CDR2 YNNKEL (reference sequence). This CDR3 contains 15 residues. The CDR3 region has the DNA TGTGCCAGCAGCCAACGACCCCACTCCACAGATACGCAGTATTTT. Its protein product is CASSQRPHSTDTQYF.

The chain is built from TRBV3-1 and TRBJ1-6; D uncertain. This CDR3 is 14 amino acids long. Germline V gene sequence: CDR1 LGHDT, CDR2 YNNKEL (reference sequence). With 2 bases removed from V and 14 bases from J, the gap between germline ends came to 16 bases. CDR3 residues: CASSQSGLFWTLHF. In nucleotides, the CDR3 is TGTGCCAGCAGCCAATCAGGACTCTTTTGGACCCTCCACTTT.

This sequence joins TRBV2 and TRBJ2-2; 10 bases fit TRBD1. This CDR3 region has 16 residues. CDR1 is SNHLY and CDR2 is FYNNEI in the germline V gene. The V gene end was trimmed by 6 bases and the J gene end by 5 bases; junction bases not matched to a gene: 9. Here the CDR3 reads CASRLGTGVETGELFF. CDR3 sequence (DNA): TGTGCCAGCAGACTTGGGACAGGGGTCGAAACCGGGGAGCTGTTTTTT.

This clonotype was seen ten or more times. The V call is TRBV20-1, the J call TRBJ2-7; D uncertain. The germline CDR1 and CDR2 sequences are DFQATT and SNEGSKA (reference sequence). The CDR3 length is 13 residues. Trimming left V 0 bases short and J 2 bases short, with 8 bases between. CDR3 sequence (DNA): TGCAGTGCTAGAGACAGGCGAACCTACGAGCAGTACTTC. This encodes CSARDRRTYEQYF.

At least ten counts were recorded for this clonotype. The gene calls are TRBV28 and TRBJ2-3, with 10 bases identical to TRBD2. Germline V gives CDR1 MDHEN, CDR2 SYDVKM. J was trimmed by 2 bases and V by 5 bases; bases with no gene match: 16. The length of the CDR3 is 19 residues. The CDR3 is CASSPGLWSSGSSTDTQYF. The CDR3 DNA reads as TGTGCCAGCAGTCCGGGACTGTGGTCTAGCGGGAGTTCCACAGATACGCAGTATTTT.

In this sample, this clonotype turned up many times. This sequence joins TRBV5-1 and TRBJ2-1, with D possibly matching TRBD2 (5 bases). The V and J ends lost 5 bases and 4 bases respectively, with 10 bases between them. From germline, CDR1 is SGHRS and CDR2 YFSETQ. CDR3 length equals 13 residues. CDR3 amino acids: CASRSSEYNEQFF. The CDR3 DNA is TGCGCCAGCAGGAGTAGCGAATACAATGAGCAGTTCTTC.

The CDR3 loop is CASRRQSQETQYF. As DNA, the CDR3 is TGTGCCAGCAGGCGACAGTCCCAAGAGACCCAGTACTTC. V is TRBV12-3 or TRBV12-4 and J is TRBJ2-5; the D gene is possibly TRBD1 (5 bases). The CDR3 covers 13 residues. Between the trimmed V and J ends, which lost 6 bases and 1 base, there was a span of 9 bases.

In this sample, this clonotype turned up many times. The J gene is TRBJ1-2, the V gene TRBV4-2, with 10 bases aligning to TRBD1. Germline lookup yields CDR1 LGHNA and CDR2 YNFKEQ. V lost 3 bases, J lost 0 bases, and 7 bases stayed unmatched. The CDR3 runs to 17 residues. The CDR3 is CASSQGGTGAANYGYTF. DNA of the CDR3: TGTGCCAGCAGCCAGGGGGGGACAGGGGCAGCTAACTATGGCTACACCTTC.

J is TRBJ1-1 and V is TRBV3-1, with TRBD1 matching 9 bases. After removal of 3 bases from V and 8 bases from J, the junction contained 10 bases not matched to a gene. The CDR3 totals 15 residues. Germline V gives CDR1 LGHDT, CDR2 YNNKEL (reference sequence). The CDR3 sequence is CASSQAGTGRFEAFF. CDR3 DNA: TGTGCCAGCAGCCAGGCCGGGACAGGGAGGTTCGAAGCTTTCTTT. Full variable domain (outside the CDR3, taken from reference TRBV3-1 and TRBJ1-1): DTAVSQTPKYLVTQMGNDKSIKCEQNLGHDTMYWYKQDSKKFLKIMFSYNNKELIINETVPNRFSPKSPDKAHLNLHINSLELGDSAVYFCASSQAGTGRFEAFFGQGTRLTVV.

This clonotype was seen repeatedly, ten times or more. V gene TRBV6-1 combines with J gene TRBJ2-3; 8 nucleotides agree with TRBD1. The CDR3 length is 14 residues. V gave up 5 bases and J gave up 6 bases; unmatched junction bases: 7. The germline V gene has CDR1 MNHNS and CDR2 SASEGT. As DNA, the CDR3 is TGTGCCAGCAGTTACTTGGACAGGGAGGATACGCAGTATTTT. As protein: CASSYLDREDTQYF.

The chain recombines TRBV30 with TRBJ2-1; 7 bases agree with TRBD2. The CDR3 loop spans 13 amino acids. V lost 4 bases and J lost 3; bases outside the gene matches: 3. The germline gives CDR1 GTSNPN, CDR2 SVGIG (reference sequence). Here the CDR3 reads CAWIGDYYNEQFF. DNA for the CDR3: TGTGCCTGGATAGGGGACTACTACAATGAGCAGTTCTTC.

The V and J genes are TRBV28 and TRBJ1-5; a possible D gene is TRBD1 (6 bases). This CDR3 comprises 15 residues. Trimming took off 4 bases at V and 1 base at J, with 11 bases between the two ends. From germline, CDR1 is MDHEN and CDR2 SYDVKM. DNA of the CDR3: TGTGCCAGCAGTTCTCTCGGGACAAGCAATCAGCCCCAGCATTTT. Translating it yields CASSSLGTSNQPQHF.

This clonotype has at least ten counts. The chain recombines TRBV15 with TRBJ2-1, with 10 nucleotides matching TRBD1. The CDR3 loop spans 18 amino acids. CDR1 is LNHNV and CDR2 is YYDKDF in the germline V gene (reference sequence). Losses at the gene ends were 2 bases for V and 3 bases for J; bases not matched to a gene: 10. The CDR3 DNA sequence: TGTGCCACCAGCAGATCGCTTCCGACAGGGGGCCTCTACAATGAGCAGTTCTTC. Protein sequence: CATSRSLPTGGLYNEQFF. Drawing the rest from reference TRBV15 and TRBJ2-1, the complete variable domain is DAMVIQNPRYQVTQFGKPVTLSCSQTLNHNVMYWYQQKSSQAPKLLFHYYDKDFNNEADTPDNFQSRRPNTSFCFLDIRSPGLGDTAMYLCATSRSLPTGGLYNEQFFGPGTRLTVL.

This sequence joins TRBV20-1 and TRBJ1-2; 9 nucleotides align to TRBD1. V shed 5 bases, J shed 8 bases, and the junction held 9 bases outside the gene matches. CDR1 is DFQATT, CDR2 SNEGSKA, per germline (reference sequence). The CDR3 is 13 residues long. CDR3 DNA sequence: TGCAGTGCTTCCGGGACAGGGTCTGAAGGCTACACCTTC. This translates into CSASGTGSEGYTF.